Each of the 2 T cell receptor beta chains below was sequenced from the same sample in a study of blood T cells in healthy people across ages. For the second PCR, which ran for roughly 6 to 12 cycles, a sample-barcoded 5' primer and a J-beta primer mix were used. TCRdb ran MiXCR on the 5' RACE reads and lists one entry per CDR3 protein. This table has about 970,000 distinct CDR3 sequences, 45% to 60% appearing once. The sample consisted of blood. The receptors here all came from a woman aged 55 to 70 in good health.

This clonotype was seen many times. This chain joins TRBV10-3 and TRBJ2-1; D is possibly TRBD2 (6 bases). The CDR3 covers 14 residues. Per the germline V gene, CDR1 is ENHRY and CDR2 is SYGVKD. V lost 6 bases and J 4 bases, leaving 13 bases between the germline ends. The CDR3 DNA follows: TGTGCCATCAGGGCACTAGCCCAATACAATGAGCAGTTCTTC. This gives the protein CAIRALAQYNEQFF.

The J gene is TRBJ2-3, the V gene TRBV6-2 or TRBV6-3; 11 bases agree with TRBD2. The CDR3 totals 16 residues. Losses at the gene ends were 2 bases for V and 6 bases for J; bases not matched to a gene: 7. Germline V gene sequence: CDR1 MNHEY, CDR2 SVGEGT. CDR3 in amino acids: CASSYPLAGGRDTQYF. CDR3 coding DNA: TGTGCCAGCAGTTACCCCCTAGCGGGAGGAAGGGATACGCAGTATTTT.